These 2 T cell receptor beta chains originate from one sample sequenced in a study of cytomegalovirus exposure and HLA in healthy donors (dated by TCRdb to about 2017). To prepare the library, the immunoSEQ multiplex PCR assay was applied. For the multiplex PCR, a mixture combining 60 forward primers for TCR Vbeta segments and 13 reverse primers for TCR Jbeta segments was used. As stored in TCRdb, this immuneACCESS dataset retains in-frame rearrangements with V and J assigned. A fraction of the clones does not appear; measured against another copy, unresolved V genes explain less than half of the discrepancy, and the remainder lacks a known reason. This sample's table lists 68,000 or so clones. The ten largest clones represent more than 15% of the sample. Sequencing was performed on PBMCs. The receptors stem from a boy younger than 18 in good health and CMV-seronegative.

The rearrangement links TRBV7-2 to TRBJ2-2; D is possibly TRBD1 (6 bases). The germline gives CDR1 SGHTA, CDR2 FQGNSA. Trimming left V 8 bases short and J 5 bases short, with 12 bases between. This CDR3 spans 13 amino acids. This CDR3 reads CASVFQGTGELFF. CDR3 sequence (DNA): TGTGCCAGCGTCTTCCAGGGGACCGGGGAGCTGTTTTTT.

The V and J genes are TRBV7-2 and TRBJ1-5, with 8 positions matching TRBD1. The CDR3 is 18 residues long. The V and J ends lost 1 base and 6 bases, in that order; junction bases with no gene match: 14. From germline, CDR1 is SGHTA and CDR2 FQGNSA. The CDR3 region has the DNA TGTGCCAGCAGCTTAGGTCTACAGGGGGAATTGATCTCTCAGCCCCAGCATTTT. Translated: CASSLGLQGELISQPQHF.